One and the same sample provided the 25 T cell receptor beta chains below, sequenced in a study of T cell repertoires in ileal Crohn's disease. Clones were sequenced by immunoSEQ multiplex PCR, and TCRdb holds only the in-frame ones, with some missing. The sample carries 15,000 or so clones, about 86% recorded once. Sequencing used ileal tissue. The receptor source for this set is an adult with Crohn's disease.

The genes are TRBV4-2 and TRBJ1-6; D possibly corresponds to TRBD1 (6 bases). There are 15 residues in the CDR3. Germline-derived CDR1 and CDR2 are LGHNA and YNFKEQ. The V and J ends lost 1 base and 5 bases respectively, with 9 bases between them. In DNA, the CDR3 is TGTGCCAGCAGCCAAGCACAGGGTGATAATTCACCCCTCCACTTT. It translates to CASSQAQGDNSPLHF.

The rearrangement uses TRBV19 and TRBJ2-1; 13 bases fit TRBD2. V shed 5 bases and J 5 bases; nucleotides not matched to a gene: 9. This CDR3 has 17 amino acids. CDR1 and CDR2 (germline): LNHDA, SQIVND (reference sequence). The CDR3 spells CASSFGLAGVRDNEQFF. The CDR3 DNA is TGTGCCAGTAGTTTCGGACTAGCGGGAGTTCGTGACAATGAGCAGTTCTTC. The whole variable domain, filled in from reference TRBV19 and TRBJ2-1, reads DGGITQSPKYLFRKEGQNVTLSCEQNLNHDAMYWYRQDPGQGLRLIYYSQIVNDFQKGDIAEGYSVSREKKESFPLTVTSAQKNPTAFYLCASSFGLAGVRDNEQFFGPGTRLTVL.

This chain uses TRBV5-1 with TRBJ2-5, with TRBD2 identical over 16 bases. V gave up 4 bases and J gave up 5 bases; unmatched junction bases: 8. Germline CDR1 reads SGHRS; CDR2 reads YFSETQ. There are 17 residues in the CDR3. CDR3 nucleotide sequence: TGCGCCAGCAGCCGTGGGACTAGCGGGAGGGCTGTGGAGACCCAGTACTTC. It specifies CASSRGTSGRAVETQYF.

J is TRBJ1-3 and V is TRBV4-1, with 7 bases fitting TRBD1. This CDR3 comprises 17 residues. V shed 0 bases, J shed 3 bases, and the junction held 8 bases outside the gene matches. Germline V gives CDR1 MGHRA, CDR2 YSYEKL. CDR3 DNA: TGCGCCAGCAGCCAAGATCTCGACAGGGTGGGTGGAAACACCATATATTTT. It specifies CASSQDLDRVGGNTIYF.

The V and J genes are TRBV6-5 and TRBJ2-7; D is unclear. Trimming pared 0 bases from V and 6 bases from J, leaving 9 bases between. The CDR3 is 13 residues long. The germline V gene encodes CDR1 MNHEY and CDR2 SVGAGI. The CDR3 DNA reads as TGTGCCAGCAGTTACTCGCTAGATACCGAGCAGTACTTC. Translation: CASSYSLDTEQYF.

V usage is TRBV7-9 and J usage is TRBJ2-1; 13 nucleotides match TRBD2. Germline CDR1 and CDR2: SEHNR and FQNEAQ (reference sequence). V gave up 4 bases and J gave up 5 bases; unmatched junction bases: 5. There are 16 residues in the CDR3. CDR3 region: CASSSGLAGAHNEQFF. The CDR3 DNA reads as TGTGCCAGCAGCTCCGGACTAGCGGGAGCCCACAATGAGCAGTTCTTC. Full variable domain (remainder filled in from reference TRBV7-9 and TRBJ2-1): DTGVSQNPRHKITKRGQNVTFRCDPISEHNRLYWYRQTLGQGPEFLTYFQNEAQLEKSRLLSDRFSAERPKGSFSTLEIQRTEQGDSAMYLCASSSGLAGAHNEQFFGPGTRLTVL.

The chain uses TRBV19 and TRBJ2-3; D gene ambiguous. There are 15 residues in the CDR3. Germline assignment: CDR1 LNHDA and CDR2 SQIVND (reference sequence). The V and J ends lost 0 bases and 2 bases respectively, with 9 bases between them. CDR3 amino acids: CASSIDQATTDTQYF. DNA for the CDR3: TGTGCCAGTAGTATAGATCAGGCAACCACAGATACGCAGTATTTT.

The rearrangement links TRBV5-1 to TRBJ2-2, with 10 bases identical to TRBD2. V shed 5 bases, J shed 0 bases, and the junction held 4 bases outside the gene matches. The germline gives CDR1 SGHRS, CDR2 YFSETQ. This CDR3 comprises 16 residues. The chain's CDR3 is CASSPSGSSNTGELFF. CDR3 bases: TGCGCCAGCAGTCCTAGCGGGAGTTCGAACACCGGGGAGCTGTTTTTT.

The chain carries TRBV11-1 and TRBJ1-1; no reliable D call. The CDR3 length is 14 residues. The germline V and J ends were trimmed by 2 bases and 5 bases, with 12 bases remaining between them. The germline V gene encodes CDR1 SGHAT and CDR2 FQDESV (reference sequence). The CDR3 reads CASSLKGARTEAFF. The CDR3 DNA is TGTGCCAGCAGCTTAAAGGGAGCCAGGACTGAAGCTTTCTTT.

The chain joins TRBV29-1 to TRBJ1-1, with 8 bases identical to TRBD1. V dropped 7 bases and J dropped 10; count of bases not matched to a gene: 11. CDR3 size: 12 residues. Germline V gene lookup returns CDR1 SQVTM and CDR2 ANQGSEA. The CDR3 DNA follows: TGCAGCGCCGGACAGGGTCGATTGGGAGCTTTCTTT. Amino acids: CSAGQGRLGAFF.

The chain uses TRBV18 and TRBJ2-5; 7 bases are a match to TRBD1. CDR1 is KGHSH and CDR2 is LQKENI in the germline V gene. With 3 bases clipped from V and 3 bases from J, the junction kept 4 bases outside the gene matches. This CDR3 spans 14 amino acids. CDR3 sequence reads: CASSPSGTEETQYF. The CDR3 bases are TGTGCCAGCTCACCCTCCGGGACAGAAGAGACCCAGTACTTC. Combining the CDR3 with reference TRBV18 and TRBJ2-5 gives the whole variable domain NAGVMQNPRHLVRRRGQEARLRCSPMKGHSHVYWYRQLPEEGLKFMVYLQKENIIDESGMPKERFSAEFPKEGPSILRIQQVVRGDSAAYFCASSPSGTEETQYFGPGTRLLVL.

This chain joins TRBV5-1 and TRBJ2-2, with TRBD1 matching 9 bases. V shed 4 bases, J shed 4 bases, and the junction held 5 bases outside the gene matches. The length of the CDR3 is 15 residues. CDR1 and CDR2 (germline): SGHRS, YFSETQ. The CDR3 protein is CASSRQGESTGELFF. CDR3 nucleotide sequence: TGCGCCAGCAGCCGACAGGGGGAGTCCACCGGGGAGCTGTTTTTT.

The gene calls are TRBV11-2 and TRBJ1-3; 10 bases are shared with TRBD1. V dropped 6 bases and J dropped 7; count of bases not matched to a gene: 9. This CDR3 contains 15 residues. Germline V CDR1 and CDR2: SGHAT, FQNNGV. CDR3 nucleotides: TGTGCCAGCAGTCCTCGACAGGGGGCAAGGAACACCATATATTTT. Its translation: CASSPRQGARNTIYF.

The chain uses TRBV5-1 and TRBJ1-3; 7 bases match TRBD1. Looked up from germline, CDR1 is SGHRS and CDR2 is YFSETQ. The ends lost 4 bases at V and 0 bases at J; junction bases unmatched: 4. CDR3 length: 15 amino acids. The CDR3 DNA follows: TGCGCCAGCAGCCCCGGGACAGTCTCTGGAAACACCATATATTTT. Translating it yields CASSPGTVSGNTIYF.

The gene calls are TRBV7-8 and TRBJ1-1; D not certain. The V gene lost 2 bases and the J gene lost 0 bases, with 10 bases spanning the gap. This CDR3 has 15 residues. CDR1 and CDR2 from the germline V gene are SGHVS and FQNEAQ. The CDR3 DNA sequence: TGTGCCAGCAGCTTATTGGCGACTTTGAACACTGAAGCTTTCTTT. This gives the protein CASSLLATLNTEAFF.

This clone was seen a handful of times. The chain has TRBV7-8 and TRBJ2-7; 7 bases map to TRBD1. Germline CDR1 SGHVS, CDR2 FQNEAQ. The CDR3 is 13 residues long. With V trimmed by 5 bases and J by 6 bases, 7 bases remained unmatched. The CDR3 coding sequence is TGTGCCAGCAGCCCGACAGGGATAGGCGAGCAGTACTTC. Translated, it gives CASSPTGIGEQYF.

The chain carries TRBV2 and TRBJ1-1; perhaps TRBD1 as D (5 bases). Trimming removed 5 bases at V and 4 bases at J, with 11 bases between. The V gene's germline CDR1 is SNHLY and CDR2 FYNNEI. This CDR3 has 13 residues. CDR3: CASSSGLSTEAFF. CDR3 in DNA: TGTGCCAGCAGTTCGGGACTGAGCACTGAAGCTTTCTTT. Drawing the rest from reference TRBV2 and TRBJ1-1, the complete variable domain is EPEVTQTPSHQVTQMGQEVILRCVPISNHLYFYWYRQILGQKVEFLVSFYNNEISEKSEIFDDQFSVERPDGSNFTLKIRSTKLEDSAMYFCASSSGLSTEAFFGQGTRLTVV.

The chain recombines TRBV5-6 with TRBJ1-4; no clear D gene. Germline V gene data show CDR1 as SGHDT and CDR2 as YYEEEE. CDR3 length: 14 residues. With 2 bases removed from V and 5 bases from J, the gap between germline ends came to 10 bases. The CDR3 nucleotides read TGTGCCAGCAGCTTTGCAGATAAGAATGAAAAACTGTTTTTT. This encodes CASSFADKNEKLFF.

V and J are TRBV4-2 and TRBJ1-1; 11 bases match TRBD1. This CDR3 is 14 amino acids long. The V gene end was trimmed by 2 bases and the J gene end by 6 bases; junction bases not matched to a gene: 2. CDR1 and CDR2 (germline): LGHNA, YNFKEQ. The CDR3 sequence: CASSQLGQGAEAFF. Here the CDR3 DNA reads TGTGCCAGCAGCCAACTGGGACAGGGGGCTGAAGCTTTCTTT.

The chain recombines TRBV15 with TRBJ2-5, with TRBD2 as a possible D gene (6 bases). Trimming cost V 4 bases and J 3 bases, with 9 bases left between them. This CDR3 spans 13 amino acids. Germline V gene lookup returns CDR1 LNHNV and CDR2 YYDKDF (reference sequence). The CDR3 is CATSKREKETQYF. The CDR3, as DNA: TGTGCCACCAGCAAACGGGAGAAAGAGACCCAGTACTTC.

The chain couples TRBV2 to TRBJ2-1; perhaps TRBD2 as D (7 bases). Trimming stripped 8 bases from V and 1 base from J, with 15 bases between. CDR1 is SNHLY and CDR2 is FYNNEI in the germline V gene. This CDR3 contains 15 residues. CDR3 sequence reads: CASGGAQGSYNEQFF. For the CDR3, the DNA is TGTGCCAGCGGGGGGGCGCAAGGGTCCTACAATGAGCAGTTCTTC.

J is TRBJ2-1 and V is TRBV7-3, with 15 nucleotides matching TRBD2. The V gene end was trimmed by 0 bases and the J gene end by 4 bases; junction bases not matched to a gene: 4. The germline gives CDR1 SGHTA, CDR2 FQGTGA. The CDR3 totals 18 residues. The CDR3 spells CASSLTKGTSGRYNEQFF. The DNA for the CDR3 is TGTGCCAGCAGCTTAACTAAAGGGACTAGCGGGAGGTACAATGAGCAGTTCTTC.

This clone was seen once. V and J are TRBV11-2 and TRBJ2-6, with 12 bases aligning to TRBD2. The CDR3 loop spans 18 amino acids. CDR1 is SGHAT and CDR2 is FQNNGV in the germline V gene. J gave up 4 bases and V 5 bases, and 9 bases lay outside the gene matches. CDR3 loop: CASSRRLAGAEGANVLTF. The CDR3 nucleotides read TGTGCCAGCAGCCGGAGACTAGCGGGAGCGGAGGGGGCCAACGTCCTGACTTTC.

J is TRBJ2-7 and V is TRBV4-2; 8 positions match TRBD1. Germline CDR1 and CDR2: LGHNA and YNFKEQ. The junction had 8 bases not matched to a gene; V was cut back by 1 base and J by 3 bases. This CDR3 contains 16 residues. The CDR3 sequence is CASSQGQGALNYEQYF. CDR3 nucleotides: TGTGCCAGCAGCCAAGGGCAGGGGGCCCTCAACTACGAGCAGTACTTC.

The CDR3 nucleotides read TGTGCCAGCACCTGGGGGAGGGTCCCAATCTATGGCTACACCTTC. The encoded protein is CASTWGRVPIYGYTF. The chain combines TRBV5-6 with TRBJ1-2, with a weak D call TRBD1 (5 bases). Trimming cost V 6 bases and J 4 bases, with 19 bases left between them. Germline CDR1 and CDR2: SGHDT and YYEEEE. The CDR3 totals 15 residues. Combining the CDR3 with reference TRBV5-6 and TRBJ1-2 gives the whole variable domain DAGVTQSPTHLIKTRGQQVTLRCSPKSGHDTVSWYQQALGQGPQFIFQYYEEEERQRGNFPDRFSGHQFPNYSSELNVNALLLGDSALYLCASTWGRVPIYGYTFGSGTRLTVV.